This T cell receptor (beta chain) appears in the sequencing data of a study of Ad26.COV2.S vaccination and SARS-CoV-2 variants. Study outcomes and limitations: Vaccine recipients surpassed placebo recipients in spike-specific TCR breadth. Total T cell responses may have been underestimated by the TCR breadth and depth analyses.

As to this clone: No antigen is known for it.

The treatment: around 19 received Ad26.COV2.S at low or high dose, single or two shots; roughly 5 received placebo; per-sample allocation not given. Day 63 following the first vaccine or placebo injection was when the samples were taken. Measured with immunoSEQ multiplex PCR; TCRdb has only the in-frame clones, and not every one. The repertoire consists of some 320,000 clones, with just over 85% occurring once and the leading ten covering more than 1.5%. This CDR3 is 14 amino acids long. The V end was cut by 3 bases, the J end by 10 bases, with 13 bases between. CDR1 is LNHDA and CDR2 is SQIVND in the germline V gene (reference sequence).

Material: peripheral blood, obtained in a trial of Ad26.COV2.S vaccine versus placebo. The TCR was taken from a person between 18 and 60 years old who received the Ad26.COV2.S COVID-19 vaccine or a placebo. V gene TRBV19 combines with J gene TRBJ1-6; perhaps TRBD1 as D (5 bases). CDR3 coding DNA: TGTGCCAGTAGTATGGAAGGGGCAGCCTCACCCCTCCACTTT. It codes for CASSMEGAASPLHF.